The subject of this entry is one T cell receptor beta chain. Its specificity is unknown. It is unclear where the CDR3 begins or ends on the DNA, so no DNA is shown, and the CDR3 is as TCRdb lists it. Using its own MiXCR run on the reads, TCRdb lists one record per CDR3 protein. This sample has 900,000 to 950,000 distinct CDR3 sequences; around 31% occur once, and the top ten carry around 15%. The record originates from a study of T cell repertoires in cytomegalovirus infection. Study context: Indications of both CMV infection and matching HLA type were provided by public TCR beta signatures.

The CDR3 region is 18 residues in length, termini included. This chain uses TRBV7-5 with TRBJ2-2; the table gives TRBD1 as D, unverified against the DNA. TRBV7-5 counts as a pseudogene. Sample: cultured CD8+ T cells from PBMCs, taken from culture after CMV antigen stimulation. The source is a human donor in good health (CMV status not recorded). Some clones in this sample may be carry-over from other donors' samples. CDR3 in amino acids: CISVSEAKTGVDTGELFF.